This TCR beta chain was captured by sequencing in a study of T cell changes during pregnancy in multiple sclerosis. The CDR3 is made up of 15 amino acids. The ends lost 6 bases at V and 2 bases at J; junction bases unmatched: 9. Germline V CDR1 and CDR2: LNHDA, SQIVND (reference sequence). Only in-frame clones appear in the TCRdb table, and some are missing; sequencing was by immunoSEQ multiplex PCR. The sample has approximately 60,000 clones; roughly 93% are singletons. The TCR originated in a female donor with multiple sclerosis, enrolled in a pregnancy study. V usage is TRBV19 and J usage is TRBJ2-7, with 8 bases identical to TRBD1. Sequenced material: peripheral blood, taken in the second trimester of pregnancy. The CDR3 loop is CASSRSGTGPYEQYF. The CDR3 coding sequence is TGTGCCAGTAGCAGATCAGGGACAGGTCCCTACGAGCAGTACTTC.